Reported below is one TCR beta chain. The antigen remains undetermined. CDR3 length: 15 amino acids. CDR1 and CDR2 (germline): SGHNT, YYREEE (reference sequence). V lost 4 bases, J lost 0 bases, and 12 bases lay in between. The PCR was carried out with 60 Vbeta primers and 13 Jbeta primers. The data were produced by immunoSEQ multiplex PCR, yet TCRdb's version contains in-frame clones alone and is incomplete. This table holds some 130,000 clones, 75% to 90% found once. This sample was taken from a study of cytomegalovirus exposure and HLA in healthy donors. Study-wide findings and caveats: Among TCR beta chains, those listed as cytomegalovirus-associated numbered about 150. A reported reduction in N-insertions relative to the roughly 670-donor mean was seen in an Asian-associated ancestry cluster in a later analysis.

The chain joins TRBV5-4 to TRBJ2-3; no firm D call. The sequenced material came from PBMCs. The source of this sequence is a male donor in good health and CMV-seronegative. The CDR3 region is CASSARGRSTDTQYF. The CDR3 region has the DNA TGTGCCAGCAGCGCACGAGGTCGGAGCACAGATACGCAGTATTTT.